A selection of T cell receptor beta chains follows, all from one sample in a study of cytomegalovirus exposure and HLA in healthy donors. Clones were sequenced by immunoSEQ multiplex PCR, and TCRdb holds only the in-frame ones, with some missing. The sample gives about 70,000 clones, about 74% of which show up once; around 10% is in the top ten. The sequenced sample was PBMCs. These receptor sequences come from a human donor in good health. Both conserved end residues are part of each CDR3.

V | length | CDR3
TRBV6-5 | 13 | CASSYSRGETQYF
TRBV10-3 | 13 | CAISGTGTDGYTF
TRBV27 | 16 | CASSSRHGGSGETQYF
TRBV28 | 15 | CASRFPGLSNTEAFF
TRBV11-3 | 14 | CASSPRSVLSPLHF
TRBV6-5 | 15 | CASKEGTSGTNEQFF
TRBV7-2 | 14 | CASSLAGQSYEQYF
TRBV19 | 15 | CASSFAGTGGHEQYF
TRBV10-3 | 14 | CADSRTGKNTEAFF
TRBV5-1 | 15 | CASSWTGGEGTEAFF
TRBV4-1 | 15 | CASSPDRARGNTIYF
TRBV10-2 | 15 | CASREGARSTDTQYF
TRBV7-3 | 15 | CASSQGTSEYNEQFF
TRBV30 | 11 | CAGTGGNGYTF
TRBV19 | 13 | CASSIGGGYGYTF
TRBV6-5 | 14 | CASSYTSGTYEQYF
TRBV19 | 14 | CASNGGQGNYGYTF
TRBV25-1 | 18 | CASSESLGAGGLNNEQFF
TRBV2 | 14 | CASRETGFATEAFF
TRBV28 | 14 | CASSLGLGDQPQHF
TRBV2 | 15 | CASSIYNPRTGELFF
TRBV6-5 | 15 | CASSYSETGGNTIYF
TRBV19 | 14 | CASSPRPSTDTQYF
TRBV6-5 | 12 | CATGTGGEKLFF
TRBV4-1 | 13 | CASSQKRSYEQYF
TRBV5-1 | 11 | CASADGNTIYF
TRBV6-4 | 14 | CASSEGQEVQPQHF
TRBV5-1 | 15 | CASSLTSGFNNEQFF
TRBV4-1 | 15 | CASSPSGTGYQPQHF
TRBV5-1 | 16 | CASSWGLAGGTYEQYF
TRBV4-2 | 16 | CASSQSRTGGQETQYF
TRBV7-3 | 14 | CASSPTSDSGTQYF
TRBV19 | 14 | CASSMGLAGNEQFF
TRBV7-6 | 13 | CAEGDYNTGELFF
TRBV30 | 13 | CAWNSRVVTEAFF